These 11 T cell receptor beta chains came from one sample sequenced in a study of T cell responses to AZD1222 COVID-19 vaccine. The table came from immunoSEQ multiplex PCR; TCRdb's copy has only in-frame clones and leaves some out. The data hold 160,000 or so clones, with around 93% observed a single time. The sequencing used peripheral blood, collected on day 0 of AZD1222 vaccination. The receptors come from an adult in good health.

The rearrangement uses TRBV7-9 and TRBJ2-1; no clear D. Trimming removed 2 bases from V and 5 bases from J, with 10 bases in between. Per germline, CDR1 SEHNR and CDR2 FQNEAQ (reference sequence). CDR3 length equals 14 residues. The chain's CDR3 is CASSLWTDDNEQFF. CDR3 nucleotides: TGTGCCAGCAGCTTATGGACGGATGACAATGAGCAGTTCTTC.

The chain recombines TRBV3-1 (or the pseudogene TRBV3-2) with TRBJ1-2; 7 bases are shared with TRBD1. Trimming cost V 4 bases and J 3 bases; bases outside gene matches: 11. Germline loops: CDR1 LGHDT, CDR2 YNNKEL (reference sequence). There are 16 residues in the CDR3. DNA for the CDR3: TGTGCCAGCAGCCTTACAACGAGGGGGCGAGACTATGGCTACACCTTC. Its protein product is CASSLTTRGRDYGYTF.

This chain joins TRBV28 and TRBJ2-7; 8 positions match TRBD2. J gave up 1 base and V 1 base, and 3 bases lay outside the gene matches. The germline V gene encodes CDR1 MDHEN and CDR2 SYDVKM. This CDR3 region has 15 residues. DNA for the CDR3: TGTGCCAGCAGTTTATTGCGGGAGGCGTCCTACGAGCAGTACTTC. This sequence encodes CASSLLREASYEQYF.

This clone is a singleton in its sample. The chain has TRBV27 and TRBJ2-1, with 7 nucleotides matching TRBD2. This CDR3 contains 13 residues. Germline V gives CDR1 MNHEY, CDR2 SMNVEV (reference sequence). V lost 6 bases, J lost 6 bases, and 5 bases stayed unmatched. The CDR3 sequence is CASSWGGINEQFF. The CDR3 coding sequence is TGTGCCAGCAGCTGGGGGGGAATCAATGAGCAGTTCTTC.

This chain connects TRBV7-2 to TRBJ2-5; 8 nucleotides align to TRBD1. Germline lookup yields CDR1 SGHTA and CDR2 FQGNSA. The length of the CDR3 is 14 residues. After removal of 6 bases from V and 5 bases from J, the junction contained 8 bases not matched to a gene. CDR3 coding DNA: TGTGCCAGCAGTACCGACAGGGGTACGGAGACCCAGTACTTC. Amino acids: CASSTDRGTETQYF.

This chain uses TRBV7-9 with TRBJ1-5; D is unresolved. CDR3 length: 11 residues. Germline values: CDR1 SEHNR, CDR2 FQNEAQ (reference sequence). Trimming pared 5 bases from V and 11 bases from J, leaving 10 bases between. CDR3 nucleotides: TGTGCCAGCAGCCCGCGGGAGGCCCAGCATTTT. Its translation is CASSPREAQHF.

The chain carries TRBV30 and TRBJ1-6, with D maybe TRBD1 (6 bases). CDR3 size: 13 residues. V was shortened by 2 bases and J by 8 bases, with 10 bases between the two germline ends. The germline V gene encodes CDR1 GTSNPN and CDR2 SVGIG (reference sequence). The CDR3 loop is CAWSKAGDSPLHF. In nucleotides, the CDR3 is TGTGCCTGGAGTAAGGCAGGGGATTCACCCCTCCACTTT.

The chain combines TRBV5-8 with TRBJ1-1, with TRBD1 matching 7 bases. V shed 3 bases, J shed 10 bases, and the junction held 6 bases outside the gene matches. CDR1 SGHTS and CDR2 YDEGEE come from the germline V gene. The CDR3 contains 12 residues. As DNA, the CDR3 is TGTGCCAGCAGCTACCAGGGGGATGTAGCTTTCTTT. Its translation: CASSYQGDVAFF.

This clone was observed once. The chain recombines TRBV5-1 with TRBJ2-5; perhaps TRBD2 as D (6 bases). Trimming cost V 2 bases and J 4 bases, with 12 bases left between them. CDR1 is SGHRS, CDR2 YFSETQ, per germline. CDR3 length: 14 amino acids. CDR3 protein: CASSLGTGVETQYF. The CDR3 DNA sequence: TGCGCCAGCAGCTTAGGGACGGGAGTAGAGACCCAGTACTTC.

The chain is built from TRBV28 and TRBJ1-2; D not resolved. There are 14 residues in the CDR3. Germline V gives CDR1 MDHEN, CDR2 SYDVKM. V dropped 10 bases and J dropped 8 bases, with 23 bases sitting between them. Here the CDR3 DNA reads TGTGCCACTGAGGACTCTTACCCTAACCTCGGCTACACCTTC. This translates into CATEDSYPNLGYTF.

This chain connects TRBV7-9 to TRBJ1-3, with D hard to call. This CDR3 has 15 residues. The germline V gene has CDR1 SEHNR and CDR2 FQNEAQ (reference sequence). V gave up 3 bases and J gave up 0 bases, with 9 bases separating them. CDR3 in DNA: TGTGCCAGCAGCTTGTTCAGTACCTCTGGAAACACCATATATTTT. The encoded protein is CASSLFSTSGNTIYF. The complete variable domain, with remaining parts taken from reference TRBV7-9 and TRBJ1-3, reads DTGVSQNPRHKITKRGQNVTFRCDPISEHNRLYWYRQTLGQGPEFLTYFQNEAQLEKSRLLSDRFSAERPKGSFSTLEIQRTEQGDSAMYLCASSLFSTSGNTIYFGEGSWLTVV.